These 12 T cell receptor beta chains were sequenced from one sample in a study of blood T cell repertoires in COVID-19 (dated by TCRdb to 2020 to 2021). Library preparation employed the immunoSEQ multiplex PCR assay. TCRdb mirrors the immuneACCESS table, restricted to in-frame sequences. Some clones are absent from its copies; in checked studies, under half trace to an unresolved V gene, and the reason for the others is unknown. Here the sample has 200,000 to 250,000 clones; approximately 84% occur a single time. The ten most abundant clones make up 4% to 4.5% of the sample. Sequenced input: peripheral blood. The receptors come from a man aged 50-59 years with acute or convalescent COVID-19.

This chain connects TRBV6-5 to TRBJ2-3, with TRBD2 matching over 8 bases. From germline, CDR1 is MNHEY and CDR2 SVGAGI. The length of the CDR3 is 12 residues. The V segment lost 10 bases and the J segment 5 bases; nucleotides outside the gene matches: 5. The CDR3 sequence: CATLRGGDTQYF. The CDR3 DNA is TGTGCCACCCTTCGGGGGGGAGATACGCAGTATTTT.

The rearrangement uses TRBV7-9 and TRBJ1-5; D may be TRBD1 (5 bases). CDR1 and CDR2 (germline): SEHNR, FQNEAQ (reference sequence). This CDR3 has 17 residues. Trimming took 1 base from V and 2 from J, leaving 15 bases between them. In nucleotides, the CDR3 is TGTGCCAGCAGCTTAGAAGGGGCACATTGGGGCAATCAGCCCCAGCATTTT. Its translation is CASSLEGAHWGNQPQHF.

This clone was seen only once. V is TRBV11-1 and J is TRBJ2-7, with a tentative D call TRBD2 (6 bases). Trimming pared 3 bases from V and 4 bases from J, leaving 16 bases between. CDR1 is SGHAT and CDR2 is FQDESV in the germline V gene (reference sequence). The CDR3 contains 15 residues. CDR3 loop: CASSFAGPENYEQYF. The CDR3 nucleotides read TGTGCCAGCAGCTTTGCGGGGCCAGAAAATTACGAGCAGTACTTC.

CDR3 DNA: TGTGCCAGTAGCCCGGGTCTAAACATTCAGTACTTC. It encodes CASSPGLNIQYF. The rearrangement links TRBV19 to TRBJ2-4; no firm D call. The CDR3 is 12 residues long. Germline CDR1 reads LNHDA; CDR2 reads SQIVND (reference sequence). V was pared by 6 bases and J by 6 bases, with 9 bases between.

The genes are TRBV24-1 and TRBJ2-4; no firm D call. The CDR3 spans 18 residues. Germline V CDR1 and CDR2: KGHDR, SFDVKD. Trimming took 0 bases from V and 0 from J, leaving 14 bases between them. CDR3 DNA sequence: TGTGCCACCAGTGATTTGGGGCCCGGCACAATAGCCAAAAACATTCAGTACTTC. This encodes CATSDLGPGTIAKNIQYF.

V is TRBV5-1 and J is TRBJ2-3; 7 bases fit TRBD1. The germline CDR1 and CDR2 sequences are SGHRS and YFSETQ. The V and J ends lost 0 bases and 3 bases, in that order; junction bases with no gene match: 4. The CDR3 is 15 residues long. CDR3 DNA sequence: TGCGCCAGCAGCTTGGAAGGGGGCTCAACAGATACGCAGTATTTT. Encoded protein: CASSLEGGSTDTQYF.

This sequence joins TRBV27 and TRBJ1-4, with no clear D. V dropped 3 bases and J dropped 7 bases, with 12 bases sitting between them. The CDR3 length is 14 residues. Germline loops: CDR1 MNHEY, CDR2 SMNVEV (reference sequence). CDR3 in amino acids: CASSLSRVVEKLFF. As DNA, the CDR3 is TGTGCCAGCAGTTTGTCGAGGGTTGTTGAAAAACTGTTTTTT.

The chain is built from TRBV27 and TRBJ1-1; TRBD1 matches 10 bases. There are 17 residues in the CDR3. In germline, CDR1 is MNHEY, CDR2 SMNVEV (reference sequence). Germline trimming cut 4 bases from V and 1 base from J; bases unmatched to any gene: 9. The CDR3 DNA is TGTGCCAGCAGTTCCCCCCGACAGGGGGCGCGGAACACTGAAGCTTTCTTT. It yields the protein CASSSPRQGARNTEAFF.

The DNA of the CDR3 is TGTGCCAGCAGTGACCAAAAACCTCTTACTAGCGGGGACAATGAGCAGTTCTTC. This codes for CASSDQKPLTSGDNEQFF. The chain couples TRBV25-1 to TRBJ2-1, with TRBD2 matching 10 bases. CDR1 is MGHDK, CDR2 SYGVNS, per germline. The CDR3 totals 18 residues. The ends lost 3 bases at V and 5 bases at J; junction bases unmatched: 13. The full variable domain, in which reference TRBV25-1 and TRBJ2-1 provide the parts outside the CDR3, is EADIYQTPRYLVIGTGKKITLECSQTMGHDKMYWYQQDPGMELHLIHYSYGVNSTEKGDLSSESTVSRIRTEHFPLTLESARPSHTSQYLCASSDQKPLTSGDNEQFFGPGTRLTVL.

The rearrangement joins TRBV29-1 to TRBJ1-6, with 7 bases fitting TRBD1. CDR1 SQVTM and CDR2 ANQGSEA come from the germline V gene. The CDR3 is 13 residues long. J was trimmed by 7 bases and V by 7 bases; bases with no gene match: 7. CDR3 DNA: TGCAGCGCCAGGGGGGATCCGAATTCACCCCTCCACTTT. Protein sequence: CSARGDPNSPLHF.

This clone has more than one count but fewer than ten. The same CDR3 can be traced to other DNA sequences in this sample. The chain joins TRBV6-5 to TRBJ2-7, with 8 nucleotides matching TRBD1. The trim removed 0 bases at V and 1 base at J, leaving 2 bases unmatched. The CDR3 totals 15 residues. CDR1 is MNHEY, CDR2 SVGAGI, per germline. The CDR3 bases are TGTGCCAGCAGTTACTCAGGACAGGGATCCTACGAGCAGTACTTC. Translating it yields CASSYSGQGSYEQYF.

This CDR3 reads CASSPGGAREQYF. The CDR3 DNA reads TGTGCCAGCAGCCCCGGGGGGGCTCGCGAGCAGTACTTC. The V call is TRBV2, the J call TRBJ2-7; 8 bases map to TRBD2. This CDR3 spans 13 amino acids. Germline CDR1 and CDR2: SNHLY and FYNNEI. V lost 6 bases to trimming and J lost 6 bases; unmatched junction nucleotides: 7.